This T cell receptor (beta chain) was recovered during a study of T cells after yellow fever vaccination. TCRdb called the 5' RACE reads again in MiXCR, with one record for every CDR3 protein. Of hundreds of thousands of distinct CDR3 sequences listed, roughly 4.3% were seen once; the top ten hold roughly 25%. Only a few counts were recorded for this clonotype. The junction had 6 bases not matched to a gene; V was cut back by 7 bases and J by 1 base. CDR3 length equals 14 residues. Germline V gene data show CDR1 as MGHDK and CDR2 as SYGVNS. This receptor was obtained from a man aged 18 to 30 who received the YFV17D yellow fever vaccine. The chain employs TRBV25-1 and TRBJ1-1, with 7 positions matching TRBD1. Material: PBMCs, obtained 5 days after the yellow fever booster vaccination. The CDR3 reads CASTTGDRNTEAFF. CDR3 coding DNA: TGTGCCAGCACCACAGGGGACCGGAACACTGAAGCTTTCTTT.